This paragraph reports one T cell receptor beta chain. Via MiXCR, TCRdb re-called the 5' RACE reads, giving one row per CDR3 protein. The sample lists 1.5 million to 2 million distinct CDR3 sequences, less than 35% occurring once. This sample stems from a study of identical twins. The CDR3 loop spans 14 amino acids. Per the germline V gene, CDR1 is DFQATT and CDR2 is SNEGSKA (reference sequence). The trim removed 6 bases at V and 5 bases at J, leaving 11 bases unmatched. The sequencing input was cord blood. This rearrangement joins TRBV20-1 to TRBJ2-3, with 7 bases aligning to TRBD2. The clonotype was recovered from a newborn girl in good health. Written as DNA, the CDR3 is TGCAGTGCCCCACAAGGGCGGACTAGAGATACGCAGTATTTT. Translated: CSAPQGRTRDTQYF.